The source of this T cell receptor beta chain is a study of cytomegalovirus exposure and HLA in healthy donors. Study as a whole: Around 77 million unique TCRs from HLA-typed donors made up an early data release.

This CDR3 contains 14 residues. Between the trimmed V and J ends, which lost 1 base and 3 bases, there was a span of 13 bases. Germline loops: CDR1 SQVTM, CDR2 ANQGSEA. PCR primers comprised 60 Vbeta and 13 Jbeta primers. TCRdb's table, derived via immunoSEQ multiplex PCR, lists solely in-frame clones and lacks some. The table records 200,000 to 250,000 clones, approximately 83% of them present only once. As for this clone: Its antigen is not known.

General study points: Three chains linked to CMV were shown in vitro to be specific for CMV antigens. Earlier analysis found most TCR beta V segments productive about 90% or about 30% of the time.

The sample consisted of PBMCs. The sequence was collected from a girl aged 10 to 17 in good health and CMV-seronegative. The chain couples TRBV29-1 to TRBJ2-7, with D perhaps matching TRBD1 (5 bases). The chain's CDR3 is CSVEGGQGFYEQYF. The DNA for the CDR3 is TGCAGCGTTGAAGGGGGTCAGGGTTTCTACGAGCAGTACTTC.